This record concerns one TCR beta chain sequence. Antigen: not known. Adults with ileal or ileocolonic Crohn's disease and an indication for resection were eligible. This CDR3 is built from 16 residues. V shed 5 bases, J shed 1 base, and the junction held 6 bases outside the gene matches. Germline V gene sequence: CDR1 SGHAT, CDR2 FQNNGV. The sample belongs to a study of T cell repertoires in ileal Crohn's disease. Study as a whole: About half received postoperative treatment, some 10 with thiopurines and 15 to 20 anti-TNF. Regarding the study as a whole: High-frequency clones were more common in sorted CD8 than CD4 cells. Clonality above 26.8% at surgery always came with endoscopic recurrence.

Here immunoSEQ multiplex PCR was the method, and the copy in TCRdb shows in-frame clones only, minus some. There are 13,000 or so clones in the sample; around nine tenths occur only once, and roughly 3.7% lies in the top ten. The sequence derives from an adult with Crohn's disease. The V gene is TRBV11-2, the J gene TRBJ2-7, with TRBD2 matching 12 bases. The sample was ileal tissue. CDR3 nucleotides: TGTGCCAGCAGCACGGGGACTAGCGGGTATTCCTACGAGCAGTACTTC. Protein product: CASSTGTSGYSYEQYF.